A single T cell receptor (beta chain) is shown here with its context. This clonotype has a count of ten or more. No antigen is known for it. Base qualities are not recorded, but no much larger clone differs from it by a single base. Sequencing was carried out with an Illumina NovaSeq 6000. Synthesis of TCR cDNA relied on 5'RACE template switching, a step that introduced a universal primer site along with unique molecular identifiers. Priming for cDNA synthesis came from both the TCR alpha and TCR beta constant segments. Library amplification used two PCR steps, and the second PCR step added sample barcodes and sequencing adapters. Sequencing of libraries was done on Illumina HiSeq 2500 (2x100 bp) or NovaSeq (2x150 bp). Turning to the authors' computational methods: Demultiplexing of reads and collapsing into UMI consensus sequences were performed with MIGEC, and V(D)J alignment was carried out with MiXCR. Vaccine-responding clonotypes were defined with edgeR using replicate PBMC samples, requiring FDR below 0.01 and a log2 fold change above 5 up to day 15. Bulk clonotypes were assigned CD4 or CD8 identity according to which sequenced CD4 or CD8 repertoire held them at higher abundance. TCRdb applied fastp at Q25 and MiXCR to the public reads, then kept only in-frame beta chains. Every CDR3 protein is listed once, alongside the most common genes and DNA of its rows. The authors' filters were not applied to this entry. The sample contains 200,000 to 300,000 distinct CDR3 sequences, over 3% of them found a single time. The ten largest clones capture around 20% of the sample.

V and J are truncated by 0 bases and 5 bases respectively, leaving an intervening sequence of 9 bases. The CDR1 and CDR2 encoded by the germline V gene are SGHRS and YFSETQ. The CDR3 has 13 amino acids, counting the end cysteine and phenylalanine. Solely the CDR3 DNA is kept, with 39 bases framed from the first base. The sample is drawn from a study of T cells after yellow fever vaccination (dated by TCRdb to the late 2010s). For context, the study as a whole: The SMART-Seq v4 Ultra Low Input RNA kit was used to prepare libraries from fractions with low cell numbers. Blood samples were taken at several timepoints before and after primary and secondary immunization, and bulk PBMC replicates and cell subsets were isolated. Two healthy male donors, one aged 18 to 30 and one aged 30 to 39 years, were included in the cohort. To track T-cell clones before and after primary and booster YFV17D yellow fever vaccination, bulk TCR alpha and beta repertoires were sequenced longitudinally.

Points the paper makes about the study in general: The secondary T-cell response was found to be weaker but faster than the primary response, with a peak reached on day 5 rather than on day 15. Because abundant contaminating clonotypes from the bulk population could be contained in FACS-sorted repertoires, computational filtering was required. The study included only a couple of donors, which limits how far the findings can be generalized. After the booster, most clones that had expanded after primary vaccination were detected again (around 96% of CD4 and around 88% of CD8), suggesting broad maintenance of memory. A small fraction of clonotypes showed up in both the CD4 and CD8 compartments, probably as a result of convergent recombination.

The treatment or condition tag for this specimen amounts to: live attenuated yellow fever vaccine strain. At each blood-draw timepoint, two biological replicates of bulk PBMCs were obtained. A standard Ficoll-Paque protocol was used to isolate PBMCs from peripheral blood. TriZol was used to extract RNA from bulk PBMCs, CD4 and CD8 fractions, and dextramer-positive and dextramer-negative fractions. The sequence is built from TRBV5-1 and TRBJ2-7, and possibly TRBD2, on 6 matching bases. The clonotype was recovered from a man in his late teens or twenties who received the YFV17D yellow fever vaccine. The sequences come from PBMCs, collected 15 days after the yellow fever booster vaccination. Read as DNA, the sequence is TGCGCCAGCAGCTTGGCCACGGGGGACGAGCAGTACTTC. Translated, it reads CASSLATGDEQYF. Supplemented by the reference TRBV5-1 and TRBJ2-7 proteins around the CDR3, the complete variable domain is KAGVTQTPRYLIKTRGQQVTLSCSPISGHRSVSWYQQTPGQGLQFLFEYFSETQRNKGNFPGRFSGRQFSNSRSEMNVSTLELGDSALYLCASSLATGDEQYFGPGTRLTVT.